This T cell receptor (beta chain) was documented in a study of blood T cell repertoires in COVID-19. In assigning cohorts, the study relied on participant-reported clinical history. Repertoires were generated with immunoSEQ multiplex PCR, while TCRdb's copy carries only in-frame clones and drops some. The top ten hold under 3% of the sample, which has hundreds of thousands of clones, 75% to 90% seen once. Material: PBMCs or T cells enriched from blood (not recorded which). This receptor was obtained from a woman between 50 and 59 years old who had recovered from COVID-19.

The CDR3 is CASSQSKTGRGEKLFF. The DNA for the CDR3 is TGTGCCAGCAGCCAATCGAAGACAGGGAGAGGCGAAAAACTGTTTTTT. The rearrangement joins TRBV7-8 to TRBJ1-4; 7 positions agree with TRBD1. The germline V gene encodes CDR1 SGHVS and CDR2 FQNEAQ. The V and J ends lost 5 bases and 8 bases, in that order; junction bases with no gene match: 14. This CDR3 region has 16 residues.